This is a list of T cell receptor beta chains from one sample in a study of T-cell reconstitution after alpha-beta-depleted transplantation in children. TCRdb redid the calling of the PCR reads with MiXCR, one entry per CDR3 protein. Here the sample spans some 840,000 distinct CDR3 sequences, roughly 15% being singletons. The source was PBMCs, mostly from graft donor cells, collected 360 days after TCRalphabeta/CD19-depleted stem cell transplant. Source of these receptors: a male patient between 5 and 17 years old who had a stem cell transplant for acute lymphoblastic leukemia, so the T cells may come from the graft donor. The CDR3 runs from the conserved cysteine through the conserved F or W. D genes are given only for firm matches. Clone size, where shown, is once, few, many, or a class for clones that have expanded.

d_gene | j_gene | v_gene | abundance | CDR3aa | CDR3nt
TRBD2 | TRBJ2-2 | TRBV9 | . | CASSRAGGLGELFF | TGTGCCAGCAGTCGGGCGGGGGGCCTCGGGGAGCTGTTTTTT
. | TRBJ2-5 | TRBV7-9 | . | CASSSERLQETQYF | TGTGCCAGCTCCTCTGAGCGACTACAAGAGACCCAGTACTTC
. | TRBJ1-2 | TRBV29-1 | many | CSVEAPDHYGYTF | TGCAGCGTTGAAGCCCCAGACCACTATGGCTACACCTTC
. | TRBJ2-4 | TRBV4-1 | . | CASSQGIVVLPLAIQYF | TGCGCCAGCAGCCAGGGGATAGTAGTTCTCCCTTTGGCCATTCAGTACTTC
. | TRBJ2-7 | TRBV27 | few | CASSLYPGPGEEEQYF | TGTGCCAGCAGTTTATATCCTGGGCCGGGGGAGGAGGAGCAGTACTTC
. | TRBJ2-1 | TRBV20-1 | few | CSARFSGDTRYNEQFF | TGCAGTGCTAGATTTAGCGGAGACACTCGCTACAATGAGCAGTTCTTC
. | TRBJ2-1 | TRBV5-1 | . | CASTRPIGSYNEQFF | TGCGCCAGCACGCGGCCCATCGGGAGTTACAATGAGCAGTTCTTC
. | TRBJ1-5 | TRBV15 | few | CATSRGWVRANQPQHF | TGTGCCACCAGCAGAGGTTGGGTGAGGGCCAATCAGCCCCAGCATTTT
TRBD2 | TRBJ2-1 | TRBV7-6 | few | CASRAGLVAEQFF | TGTGCCAGCAGGGCCGGACTAGTAGCTGAGCAGTTCTTC
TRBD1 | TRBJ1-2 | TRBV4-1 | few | CASSQGEGANYGYTF | TGCGCCAGCAGCCAAGGAGAGGGGGCGAACTATGGCTACACCTTC
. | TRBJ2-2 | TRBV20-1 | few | CGGYPSNTGELFF | TGCGGAGGCTATCCCTCGAACACCGGGGAGCTGTTTTTT
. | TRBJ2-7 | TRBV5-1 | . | CASSLLSQINPHEQYF | TGCGCCAGCAGCTTGCTGTCCCAGATTAACCCCCACGAGCAGTACTTC
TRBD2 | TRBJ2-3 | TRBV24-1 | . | CATTGTSGPRDTQYF | TGTGCCACAACCGGGACTAGCGGGCCCCGGGATACGCAGTATTTT
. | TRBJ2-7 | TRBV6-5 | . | CASSYHGTLTYEQYF | TGTGCCAGCAGTTACCACGGGACACTTACTTACGAGCAGTACTTC
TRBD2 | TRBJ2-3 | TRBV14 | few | CASSQEEGLAGYTDTQYF | TGTGCCAGCAGCCAAGAGGAAGGACTAGCGGGGTACACAGATACGCAGTATTTT
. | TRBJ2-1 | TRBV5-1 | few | CASSLEGPLHYNEQFF | TGCGCCAGCAGCTTGGAGGGCCCCCTCCATTACAATGAGCAGTTCTTC
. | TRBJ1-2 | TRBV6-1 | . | CASSAAGRTNYGYTF | TGTGCCAGCAGCGCTGCGGGACGGACTAACTATGGCTACACCTTC
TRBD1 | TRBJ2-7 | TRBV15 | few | CATSLLRDRAYEQYF | TGTGCCACCAGCTTACTCCGGGACAGAGCCTACGAGCAGTACTTC
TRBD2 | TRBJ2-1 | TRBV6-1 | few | CATEIGDYYNEQFF | TGTGCCACGGAGATTGGGGACTACTACAATGAGCAGTTCTTC
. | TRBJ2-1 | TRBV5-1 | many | CASSLDGVYNEQFF | TGCGCCAGCAGCTTGGATGGGGTTTACAATGAGCAGTTCTTC
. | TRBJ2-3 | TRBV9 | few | CASSGGPTGSDTQYF | TGTGCCAGCAGCGGCGGGCCCACTGGGTCGGATACGCAGTATTTT
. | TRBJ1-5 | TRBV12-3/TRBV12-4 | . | CASSLRGLQPQHF | TGTGCCAGCAGTTTAAGGGGGTTGCAGCCCCAGCATTTT